The sample holds many counts of the clone carrying this T cell receptor beta chain. These data originate in a study of T cells in Graves' hyperthyroidism and ophthalmopathy. Whole-study context: Blood from the periphery was taken at initial diagnosis, before any treatment.

The source of the PBMCs was less than 12 ml of fresh peripheral blood. Researchers amplified the TCR beta CDR3 regions from RNA transcripts. During a first-round RT-PCR of the TCR CDR3, the HTBI primer set was used. TCRdb reprocessed the multiplex PCR reads with MiXCR, giving one entry per CDR3 protein. Of about 360,000 distinct CDR3 sequences in the sample, less than 15% were seen once. The germline V gene encodes CDR1 SGHRS and CDR2 YFSETQ. The CDR3 is made up of 15 amino acids. Trimming cost V 0 bases and J 5 bases; bases outside gene matches: 5. The chain joins TRBV5-1 to TRBJ2-1; 7 bases map to TRBD1. The sequence came from a man in his thirties or forties with Graves' hyperthyroidism that later progressed to Graves' ophthalmopathy. Sequencing input: blood. The DNA of the CDR3 is TGCGCCAGCAGCTTGGGAGGGGGCGACAACAATGAGCAGTTCTTC. This translates into CASSLGGGDNNEQFF. The variable domain in full, completed from reference TRBV5-1 and TRBJ2-1, reads KAGVTQTPRYLIKTRGQQVTLSCSPISGHRSVSWYQQTPGQGLQFLFEYFSETQRNKGNFPGRFSGRQFSNSRSEMNVSTLELGDSALYLCASSLGGGDNNEQFFGPGTRLTVL.